The 23 T cell receptor beta chains below come from one sample, sequenced in a study of spatial heterogeneity in lung cancer (dated by TCRdb to the late 2010s). The library relied on 5' RACE. Sequenced on a NextSeq 500. The public reads were run again by TCRdb, first through fastp at Q25 and then through MiXCR, and only productive beta chains were kept. Entries are consolidated by CDR3 protein sequence, retaining the most common genes and DNA. This sample gives tens of thousands of distinct CDR3 sequences in total; about 4.3% of them show up just once. Jointly, the top ten make up roughly 35% of the sample. The meaning of the sample's time point label: sample taken at primary tumor resection. For TCR sequencing, whole RNA was extracted from tumor and nontumor lung tissue, or from cryopreserved PBMC samples, and no cell sorting was done. The source was PBMCs, collected at surgery. The origin of the receptors is a male donor with early-stage non-small cell lung cancer.

Only a few counts were recorded for this clonotype. The chain couples TRBV28 to TRBJ2-3, with 9 bases identical to TRBD2. V lost 2 bases to trimming and J lost 2 bases; unmatched junction nucleotides: 8. CDR1 MDHEN and CDR2 SYDVKM come from the germline V gene. The CDR3 runs to 17 residues. CDR3 coding DNA: TGTGCCAGCAGTTTACACGGAGAGCGGGAGGCCACAGATACGCAGTATTTT. It yields the protein CASSLHGEREATDTQYF.

This clonotype was seen ten or more times. The V gene is TRBV11-2, the J gene TRBJ2-2, with 8 bases matching TRBD1. Looked up from germline, CDR1 is SGHAT and CDR2 is FQNNGV. The length of the CDR3 is 16 residues. V was pared by 4 bases and J by 4 bases, with 8 bases of the junction left unmatched. The CDR3 DNA reads TGTGCCAGCAGCTCGACAGGGGTGTGGGGCACCGGGGAGCTGTTTTTT. Its translation is CASSSTGVWGTGELFF.

This clonotype has ten or more counts. The chain employs TRBV29-1 and TRBJ2-1; the match to TRBD2 covers 7 bases. With V trimmed by 7 bases and J by 7 bases, 7 bases remained unmatched. Germline V gene lookup returns CDR1 SQVTM and CDR2 ANQGSEA. This CDR3 contains 12 residues. The CDR3 DNA reads TGCAGCGCCCTAGCGGCAGCAAATGAGCAGTTCTTC. This encodes CSALAAANEQFF.

Ten or more counts support this clonotype. A junction end diverges from the germline sequence, so it may reflect a read error. The chain uses TRBV3-1 and TRBJ1-6; 7 positions match TRBD1. Germline V gene lookup returns CDR1 LGHDT and CDR2 YNNKEL (reference sequence). The CDR3 is 13 residues long. This CDR3 reads CVSKRQGNSPLHF. The CDR3 DNA sequence: TGTGTCAGCAAACGACAGGGTAATTCACCCCTCCACTTT.

This clonotype was picked up many times. The rearrangement uses TRBV29-1 and TRBJ2-7, with D perhaps TRBD1 or TRBD2 (5 bases each). CDR3 length: 13 residues. V gave up 5 bases and J gave up 3 bases, with 14 bases separating them. CDR1 SQVTM and CDR2 ANQGSEA come from the germline V gene. The CDR3, as DNA: TGCAGCGTTCGAGGGCAGGGCGGCTACGAGCAGTACTTC. Protein product: CSVRGQGGYEQYF.

This sequence joins TRBV24-1 and TRBJ2-5; D tentatively reads TRBD1 or TRBD2 (6 bases each). The V end was cut by 1 base, the J end by 5 bases, with 13 bases between. This CDR3 comprises 15 residues. Germline V gene lookup returns CDR1 KGHDR and CDR2 SFDVKD. CDR3 sequence (DNA): TGTGCCACCAGTGATTTTCGGGGGCGTGGGGAGACCCAGTACTTC. It codes for CATSDFRGRGETQYF.

Only a few counts were recorded for this clonotype. V gene TRBV7-7 combines with J gene TRBJ2-5; 15 bases map to TRBD2. Germline V gene sequence: CDR1 SSHAT, CDR2 FNYEAQ (reference sequence). CDR3 length: 16 residues. Trimming took 6 bases from V and 5 from J; bases not matched to a gene: 7. CDR3 sequence reads: CASSRLGLAGGETQYF. The CDR3 coding sequence is TGTGCCAGCAGTCGACTCGGACTAGCGGGGGGGGAGACCCAGTACTTC.

This clonotype was seen repeatedly, ten times or more. This chain joins TRBV12-5 and TRBJ2-7, with D perhaps being TRBD1 or TRBD2 (6 bases each). There are 12 residues in the CDR3. V gave up 6 bases and J gave up 12 bases, with 18 bases separating them. The germline V gene has CDR1 LGHNT and CDR2 FRNRAP. The CDR3 sequence: CASGPDGGSMYF. The CDR3 DNA is TGTGCTAGTGGACCCGACGGGGGCAGTATGTACTTC.

This clonotype was found many times. The chain carries TRBV6-1 and TRBJ2-5; TRBD1 aligns across 8 bases. Trimming at V came to 6 bases and at J to 3 bases, leaving 3 bases not matched to a gene. This CDR3 contains 13 residues. Germline lookup yields CDR1 MNHNS and CDR2 SASEGT. In DNA form, the CDR3 reads TGTGCCAGCAGATACAGGGGGGAAGAGACCCAGTACTTC. Its translation is CASRYRGEETQYF.

This clonotype was detected ten times or more. V usage is TRBV4-1 and J usage is TRBJ1-1, with D maybe TRBD1 (6 bases). Germline V CDR1 and CDR2: MGHRA, YSYEKL. The CDR3 covers 17 residues. V was pared by 4 bases and J by 4 bases, with 22 bases between. This chain's CDR3 is CASSRSETQGASTEAFF. The CDR3 region has the DNA TGCGCCAGCAGCCGAAGCGAGACACAGGGAGCAAGCACTGAAGCTTTCTTT.

This clonotype is termed medium-sized. This rearrangement joins TRBV2 to TRBJ1-4; 7 nucleotides line up with TRBD1. This CDR3 spans 14 amino acids. Germline V lookup: CDR1 SNHLY, CDR2 FYNNEI. V dropped 7 bases and J dropped 7; count of bases not matched to a gene: 9. This chain's CDR3 is CASTPGQWSEKLFF. The DNA for the CDR3 is TGTGCCAGCACTCCGGGACAGTGGTCTGAAAAACTGTTTTTT.

There are many counts of this clonotype. J is TRBJ2-3 and V is TRBV18, with D possibly matching TRBD1 (6 bases). The CDR3 length is 13 residues. CDR1 and CDR2 from the germline V gene are KGHSH and LQKENI. V lost 3 bases and J 6 bases, leaving 10 bases between the germline ends. CDR3: CASSPPTGDTQYF. The CDR3 region has the DNA TGTGCCAGCTCACCCCCCACAGGGGATACGCAGTATTTT.

In DNA, the CDR3 is TGTGCCAGCAGCCTCCCTGGCTACTCTGGGGCCAACGTCCTGACTTTC. Translated: CASSLPGYSGANVLTF. The J gene is TRBJ2-6, the V gene TRBV5-6; D not resolved. From germline, CDR1 is SGHDT and CDR2 YYEEEE. V dropped 4 bases and J dropped 0 bases, with 11 bases sitting between them. The CDR3 covers 16 residues.

This clonotype occurred many times. The rearrangement uses TRBV12-3 or TRBV12-4 and TRBJ2-1, with no clear D. CDR3 length: 11 amino acids. Trimming cost V 5 bases and J 4 bases, with 3 bases left between them. The CDR3 region is CASSQYNEQFF. The CDR3 nucleotides are TGTGCCAGCAGTCAATACAATGAGCAGTTCTTC.

The rearrangement uses TRBV30 and TRBJ1-5; D is uncertain. Trimming removed 0 bases at V and 4 bases at J, with 10 bases between. The CDR3 covers 14 residues. Germline lookup yields CDR1 GTSNPN and CDR2 SVGIG (reference sequence). The CDR3 sequence is CAWSVLEENQPQHF. Written as DNA, the CDR3 is TGTGCCTGGAGTGTACTGGAAGAGAATCAGCCCCAGCATTTT.

The V call is TRBV5-1, the J call TRBJ2-3; 11 bases are shared with TRBD2. The ends lost 1 base at V and 2 bases at J; junction bases unmatched: 12. The CDR3 totals 19 residues. Germline V lookup: CDR1 SGHRS, CDR2 YFSETQ. The CDR3 is CASSLTSGGLSTLTDTQYF. CDR3 coding DNA: TGCGCCAGCAGCTTGACTAGCGGGGGCCTCTCCACCCTCACAGATACGCAGTATTTT. The full variable domain, in which reference TRBV5-1 and TRBJ2-3 provide the parts outside the CDR3, is KAGVTQTPRYLIKTRGQQVTLSCSPISGHRSVSWYQQTPGQGLQFLFEYFSETQRNKGNFPGRFSGRQFSNSRSEMNVSTLELGDSALYLCASSLTSGGLSTLTDTQYFGPGTRLTVL.

This clonotype was found many times. V is TRBV3-1 and J is TRBJ2-7, with 11 nucleotides matching TRBD1. Germline CDR1 LGHDT, CDR2 YNNKEL (reference sequence). The CDR3 length is 15 residues. V was pared by 4 bases and J by 2 bases, with 4 bases of the junction left unmatched. The CDR3 sequence is CASSPGTGGPYEQYF. The DNA for the CDR3 is TGTGCCAGCAGCCCAGGGACAGGGGGTCCCTACGAGCAGTACTTC.

About this clonotype itself: This may come from a read error, since a much larger clone is one base off. The chain uses TRBV6-6 and TRBJ2-2; D possibly uses TRBD1 or TRBD2 (6 bases each). The CDR3 extends over 16 amino acids. Germline loops: CDR1 MNHNY, CDR2 SVGAGI (reference sequence). CDR3: CTSSPLQRGATGELFF. The DNA for the CDR3 is TGTACCAGCAGCCCCTTACAGAGGGGGGCCACCGGGGAGCTGTTTTTT.

This clonotype was counted ten times or more. The rearrangement links TRBV11-2 to TRBJ2-7; D is undetermined. Germline V gives CDR1 SGHAT, CDR2 FQNNGV. The CDR3 is 12 amino acids. Trimming removed 5 bases at V and 6 bases at J, with 11 bases between. The CDR3 is CASSPSAGEQYF. In nucleotides, the CDR3 is TGTGCCAGCAGCCCCAGTGCTGGCGAGCAGTACTTC.

This clonotype was detected ten times or more. The chain has TRBV6-2 or TRBV6-3 and TRBJ2-7; D is undetermined. Germline CDR1 is MNHEY and CDR2 is SVGEGT. V was pared by 2 bases and J by 1 base, with 9 bases between. The CDR3 totals 14 residues. The CDR3 DNA reads TGTGCCAGCAGTTACGGGATCAAATCCTACGAGCAGTACTTC. It encodes CASSYGIKSYEQYF.

Comments on this clonotype: A much larger clone is a single base away; this may be a read error. The chain combines TRBV11-3 with TRBJ2-7; no clear D gene. The CDR3 sequence is 11 residues long. Germline V gives CDR1 SGHNT, CDR2 YENEEA. CDR3 sequence (DNA): TGTGCCTGCAGCTTAGGTATCGAGCAGTACTTC. Amino acid sequence: CACSLGIEQYF.

This clonotype was seen many times. The chain has TRBV7-2 and TRBJ2-7; D possibly corresponds to TRBD2 (5 bases). The germline V and J ends were trimmed by 1 base and 5 bases, with 12 bases remaining between them. The CDR3 covers 14 residues. The germline gives CDR1 SGHTA, CDR2 FQGNSA. CDR3 nucleotides: TGTGCCAGCAGCTTAGAACGTTCGGGAAACGAGCAGTACTTC. Translated, it gives CASSLERSGNEQYF.

This clonotype was recorded many times. The chain recombines TRBV15 with TRBJ2-3, with 8 nucleotides matching TRBD2. This CDR3 has 14 amino acids. J lost 0 bases, V lost 8 bases, and 4 bases had no gene match. Germline-derived CDR1 and CDR2 are LNHNV and YYDKDF (reference sequence). The chain's CDR3 is CATSSGYSTDTQYF. The DNA of the CDR3 is TGTGCCACCTCTAGCGGGTATAGCACAGATACGCAGTATTTT.